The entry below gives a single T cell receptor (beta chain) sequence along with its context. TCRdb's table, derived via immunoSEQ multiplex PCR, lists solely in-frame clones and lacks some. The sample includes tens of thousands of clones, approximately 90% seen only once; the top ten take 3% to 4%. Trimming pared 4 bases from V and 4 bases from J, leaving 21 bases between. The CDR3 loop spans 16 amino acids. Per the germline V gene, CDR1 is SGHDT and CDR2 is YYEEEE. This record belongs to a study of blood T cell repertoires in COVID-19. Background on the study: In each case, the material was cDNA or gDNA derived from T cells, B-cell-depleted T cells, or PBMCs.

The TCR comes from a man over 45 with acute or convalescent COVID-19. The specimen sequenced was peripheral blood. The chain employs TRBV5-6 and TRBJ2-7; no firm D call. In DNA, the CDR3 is TGTGCCAGCAGCCTTCAAGTTGGGCGATCCTCTTACGAGCAGTACTTC. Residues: CASSLQVGRSSYEQYF. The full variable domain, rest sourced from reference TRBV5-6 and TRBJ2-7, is DAGVTQSPTHLIKTRGQQVTLRCSPKSGHDTVSWYQQALGQGPQFIFQYYEEEERQRGNFPDRFSGHQFPNYSSELNVNALLLGDSALYLCASSLQVGRSSYEQYFGPGTRLTVT.